The sequence of this T cell receptor beta chain was determined in a study of shared clonotypes between healthy human individuals (dated by TCRdb to the early 2020s). At the level of the whole study: Two women and a few men aged 18 to 49 years were included in the cohort. Leukapheresis yielded between about 0.94 and 9.5 billion PBMCs per donor. Libraries were prepared and TCR repertoires were sequenced by different laboratories using diverse techniques, in order to increase sequencing depth and limit assay-specific biases. The study deeply sequenced blood TCR repertoires of five healthy adults to estimate repertoire size and the extent of clonotype sharing between individuals. For each donor, CD4 naive and CD4 memory were each given three plates, CD8 naive was given two plates, and CD8 memory was given one plate.

CD8 naive samples were obtained by positive selection for CCR7 among CD45RO-negative cells, yielding a CD45RA+CCR7+ population from which TemRA cells were excluded. Healthy HIV-negative adults with no recently reported acute infections or vaccinations were included as donors. Every donor was a Caucasian adult residing in Nashville, Tennessee, USA. Blood was obtained by leukapheresis, after which PBMCs were separated by Ficoll-Histopaque density gradient centrifugation and cryopreserved in liquid nitrogen vapor phase. Purity and quantity of every magnetically sorted T cell population were checked by analytical flow cytometry. From each sorted fraction, genomic DNA was isolated and quantified by UV absorbance on a Nanodrop 2000c. In the case of this clone: Which antigen it targets is not known. There are no base qualities to consult, and no much larger clone falls within one base.

Findings and caveats that apply to the study as a whole: Pairwise subsampling led to the expectation that sequencing depth would affect the degree of clonotype sharing among donors. When a handful of donors were compared, the shared fraction of clonotypes was about 5.4% for naive CD4, 3.5% to 4% for naive CD8, 2.3% for memory CD4, and 0.35% to 0.5% for memory CD8. Clonotypes shared by all four sorted-subset donors showed higher generation probabilities than non-shared clonotypes. Only blood was sampled, and tissue TCR repertoires likely differ from those in blood. The genetic and exposure-history diversity represented was limited by the small number of donors. Incomplete sequencing was indicated by rarefaction of sorted-subset datasets, despite the large sequencing depth. Estimated clonotype richness was generally larger for naive than for memory subsets.

Using the deep immunoSEQ assay, TCR CDR3 regions were amplified from genomic DNA by multiplex PCR. For each cell subset, the extracted genomic DNA was distributed evenly across all wells of several immunoSEQ 96-well plates, and each plate served as one replicate. For sorted subsets, around 200 ng genomic DNA, equal to tens of thousands of T cell genomes, was loaded into each replicate PCR. The purified libraries were quantified using a Qubit 3.0 fluorometer, sized with a Bioanalyzer 2100, and then quantified again using the KAPA Library Quantification kit. Each immunoSEQ 96-well plate was sequenced on its own single-read 150-cycle Illumina NextSeq 550 flow cell. The published analysis was carried out like this. Because the immunoSEQ output included only junctional sequences and no quality scores, the filtering could not be the same as the filtering used for full-length reads. Sequences were annotated with PyIR, a Python wrapper for IgBLAST v1.9, and V/J genes and CDR3 were assigned using IMGT germline references. Reads were removed for weak V/J assignments (E-value above 1e-6), missing CDR3, stop codons, out-of-frame junctions, or ambiguous translated residues. V3J clonotypes were defined as sequences sharing the same inferred V gene, J gene, and CDR3 amino acid sequence. Percentage overlap between repertoires was computed as shared unique clonotypes divided by the size of the smaller repertoire. RTK rarefaction, the Chao1 estimator, and Recon v2.1 estimates of unobserved clonotypes were used to assess repertoire richness. OLGA was used to compute generation probabilities for all TCRbeta clonotypes that the gDNA method yielded from several donors. TCRdb mirrors the immuneACCESS table, restricted to in-frame sequences. Some clones are absent from its copies; in checked studies, under half trace to an unresolved V gene, and the reason for the others is unknown. The V and J calls and the clone size are those of that table, but D and trimming were determined from the DNA. This sample has about 1,900,000 clones in its table, and over 85% of those were observed once. The ten largest clones capture more than 0.95% of the sample.

From a lookup of the germline V gene (reference sequence), CDR1 and CDR2 are SEHNR and FQNEAQ. Measured from the cysteine to the phenylalanine, the CDR3 is 12 residues long. The read is trimmed to its CDR3 DNA, 36 bases read in frame from base 1. V and J are truncated by 8 bases and 8 bases respectively, leaving an intervening sequence of 13 bases. The receptor comes from a man younger than 30 in good health. Sequencing was performed on naive CD8+ T cells sorted from blood. Explained via the paper, the cell subset or site label denotes: CD45RA+CCR7+. The chain was built from TRBV7-9 and TRBJ2-1; TRBD2 is a weak D gene call, 6 bases matching. The nucleotides read TGTGCCAGCTGTATCTCGGGGGATGAGCAGTTCTTC. It codes for CASCISGDEQFF. This CDR3, with the reference TRBV7-9 and TRBJ2-1 proteins standing in past its ends, gives the full variable domain DTGVSQNPRHKITKRGQNVTFRCDPISEHNRLYWYRQTLGQGPEFLTYFQNEAQLEKSRLLSDRFSAERPKGSFSTLEIQRTEQGDSAMYLCASCISGDEQFFGPGTRLTVL.